These 30 T cell receptor beta chains originate from one sample sequenced in a study of T-cell reconstitution after alpha-beta-depleted transplantation in children. As it was prepared, the TCRbeta library received unique molecular identifiers. A single record per CDR3 protein comes from TCRdb applying MiXCR to the PCR reads. This table holds approximately 16,000 distinct CDR3 sequences, about 5% found once. The sequencing used PBMCs, collected before TCRalphabeta/CD19-depleted stem cell transplant. These receptors were collected from a boy younger than 18 with acute lymphoblastic leukemia, due to receive a stem cell transplant.

Turning to this clonotype: Mismatch with germline at one junction end may stem from a read error. V and J are TRBV7-8 and TRBJ2-6, with unresolved D. Germline V gene lookup returns CDR1 SGHVS and CDR2 FQNEAQ. CDR3 size: 15 residues. In DNA, the CDR3 is TGTGCCATCAGCCCCGGGCGCTCTGGGGCCAACGTCCTGACTTTC. Protein sequence: CAISPGRSGANVLTF.

There are many counts of this clonotype. This chain connects TRBV28 to TRBJ1-3; D call uncertain. Trimming stripped 7 bases from V and 9 bases from J, with 10 bases between. Germline V CDR1 and CDR2: MDHEN, SYDVKM. The CDR3 consists of 11 residues. CDR3 loop: CASTTGRTIYF. The DNA of the CDR3 is TGTGCCAGCACCACCGGCCGCACCATATATTTT.

This clonotype is labeled as medium-sized. CDR3 sequence (DNA): TGTGCCAGCAGCTTGATTTCGGGGAGGGAGACCCAGTACTTC. The encoded protein is CASSLISGRETQYF. The chain employs TRBV5-5 and TRBJ2-5; D is perhaps TRBD2 (6 bases). The CDR3 extends over 14 amino acids. Germline V lookup: CDR1 SGHKS, CDR2 YYEKEE (reference sequence). Trimming cost V 1 base and J 5 bases, with 12 bases left between them.

This clonotype was recorded many times. The chain links TRBV28 to TRBJ2-6; D may match TRBD1 or TRBD2 (5 bases each). In germline, CDR1 is MDHEN, CDR2 SYDVKM. This CDR3 has 17 residues. V was shortened by 6 bases and J by 0 bases, with 15 bases between the two germline ends. The CDR3 reads CASRNLGVSSGANVLTF. The CDR3 DNA follows: TGTGCCAGCAGAAACCTGGGGGTCAGCTCTGGGGCCAACGTCCTGACTTTC.

For this clonotype: A read error may produce the germline difference seen at one junction end. The V gene is TRBV4-2, the J gene TRBJ2-3, with TRBD2 matching over 13 bases. The V gene's germline CDR1 is LGHNA and CDR2 YNFKEQ. The CDR3 is 17 residues long. The CDR3 protein is CAISPGLAGPKTDTQYF. As DNA, the CDR3 is TGTGCCATCAGCCCGGGACTAGCGGGGCCTAAGACAGATACGCAGTATTTT.

This clonotype was seen many times. The rearrangement links TRBV11-3 to TRBJ2-1; TRBD2 matches 8 bases. This CDR3 is 14 amino acids long. Germline trimming cut 3 bases from V and 5 bases from J; bases unmatched to any gene: 3. Germline CDR1 SGHNT, CDR2 YENEEA. This CDR3 is CASSFVAGNNEQFF. The CDR3 nucleotides are TGTGCCAGCAGCTTCGTAGCGGGGAACAATGAGCAGTTCTTC.

This clonotype was seen ten or more times. The chain recombines TRBV2 with TRBJ2-7; 10 positions match TRBD1. Germline V gives CDR1 SNHLY, CDR2 FYNNEI. The CDR3 extends over 15 amino acids. The J segment lost 2 bases and the V segment lost 4 bases, leaving 5 bases of the junction unmatched. In DNA, the CDR3 is TGTGCCAGCAGTGTCGAGGGGACAGGGGCCTACGAGCAGTACTTC. Translating gives CASSVEGTGAYEQYF.

This clonotype was counted many times. The chain carries TRBV7-6 and TRBJ1-6, with TRBD1 matching 9 bases. V gave up 0 bases and J gave up 10 bases; unmatched junction bases: 10. The CDR3 loop spans 17 amino acids. The V gene's germline CDR1 is SGHVS and CDR2 FNYEAQ. The CDR3 coding sequence is TGTGCCAGCAGCTTAGCCCGGCCGGGACAGGGTCGGTCACCCCTCCACTTT. This gives the protein CASSLARPGQGRSPLHF.

This clonotype appeared many times. The V and J genes are TRBV11-2 and TRBJ2-5, with TRBD1 matching over 8 bases. The V gene end was trimmed by 5 bases and the J gene end by 5 bases; junction bases not matched to a gene: 7. The CDR3 extends over 14 amino acids. Germline-derived CDR1 and CDR2 are SGHAT and FQNNGV. CDR3 sequence: CASSRPTGAETQYF. The DNA for the CDR3 is TGTGCCAGCAGCCGACCGACAGGGGCGGAGACCCAGTACTTC.

This clonotype was recorded many times. The chain has TRBV4-1 and TRBJ1-1; D is possibly TRBD1 (5 bases). This CDR3 has 16 amino acids. Germline lookup yields CDR1 MGHRA and CDR2 YSYEKL. V gave up 0 bases and J gave up 0 bases, with 11 bases separating them. CDR3 DNA sequence: TGCGCCAGCAGCCAAGATATGGGACGCCTGAACACTGAAGCTTTCTTT. Translated, it gives CASSQDMGRLNTEAFF.

This clonotype was detected many times. The chain employs TRBV12-3 or TRBV12-4 and TRBJ2-7; TRBD1 matches at 11 bases. Trimming at V came to 5 bases and at J to 2 bases, leaving 14 bases not matched to a gene. The CDR3 runs 18 residues. The CDR3 DNA follows: TGTGCCAGCAGTCCCTATCCGGGACAGGGGGTGACCCCCTACGAGCAGTACTTC. It is translated as CASSPYPGQGVTPYEQYF.

This clonotype qualifies as medium-sized. This chain joins TRBV7-9 and TRBJ2-3; 13 bases line up with TRBD2. The CDR3 is 16 amino acids. The J segment lost 4 bases and the V segment lost 3 bases, leaving 4 bases of the junction unmatched. Germline V gene sequence: CDR1 SEHNR, CDR2 FQNEAQ (reference sequence). CDR3 nucleotides: TGTGCCAGCAGCTTTACTAGCGGGAGGGCCGCAGATACGCAGTATTTT. This sequence encodes CASSFTSGRAADTQYF.

This clonotype occurred many times. This chain uses TRBV28 with TRBJ2-7; 9 nucleotides align to TRBD2. Germline CDR1 is MDHEN and CDR2 is SYDVKM. The CDR3 runs to 17 residues. V shed 3 bases, J shed 4 bases, and the junction held 13 bases outside the gene matches. CDR3 protein: CASSFLNIAGDIYEQYF. DNA of the CDR3: TGTGCCAGCAGTTTTCTAAACATAGCGGGAGATATATACGAGCAGTACTTC.

The sample holds many counts of this clonotype. This chain uses TRBV11-2 with TRBJ2-2; D remains ambiguous. The V gene lost 7 bases and the J gene lost 0 bases, with 12 bases spanning the gap. Germline values: CDR1 SGHAT, CDR2 FQNNGV. CDR3 length equals 15 residues. The CDR3, as DNA: TGTGCCAGCACCCCCATGTCTGCGAACACCGGGGAGCTGTTTTTT. Protein: CASTPMSANTGELFF.

Ten or more counts support this clonotype. V is TRBV24-1 and J is TRBJ2-3, with TRBD1 identical over 8 bases. Germline CDR1 reads KGHDR; CDR2 reads SFDVKD. CDR3 size: 14 residues. J lost 4 bases, V lost 4 bases, and 3 bases had no gene match. The CDR3 is CATSDPGGADTQYF. The CDR3 bases are TGTGCCACCAGTGACCCAGGGGGCGCAGATACGCAGTATTTT.

This clonotype rates as medium-sized. The chain uses TRBV12-3 or TRBV12-4 and TRBJ1-2, with 7 nucleotides matching TRBD1. The length of the CDR3 is 13 residues. With 5 bases clipped from V and 4 bases from J, the junction kept 4 bases outside the gene matches. The CDR3 nucleotides are TGTGCCAGCAGTAGGGACAGCGTCTATGGCTACACCTTC. Encoded protein: CASSRDSVYGYTF.

This clonotype showed up many times. The V call is TRBV27, the J call TRBJ2-3, with 10 bases identical to TRBD2. The CDR3 runs to 17 residues. Germline V CDR1 and CDR2: MNHEY, SMNVEV (reference sequence). V lost 2 bases, J lost 2 bases, and 7 bases stayed unmatched. The CDR3 sequence is CASSLMLAGVNTDTQYF. CDR3 nucleotides: TGTGCCAGCAGTTTAATGCTAGCGGGAGTAAACACAGATACGCAGTATTTT.

This clonotype has ten or more counts. V usage is TRBV7-2 and J usage is TRBJ1-2; weak D call: TRBD1 (5 bases). Germline CDR1 is SGHTA and CDR2 is FQGNSA. The CDR3 sequence is 15 residues long. Trimming pared 1 base from V and 1 base from J, leaving 10 bases between. This chain's CDR3 is CASSLVGGFNYGYTF. For the CDR3, the DNA is TGTGCCAGCAGCTTAGTGGGGGGATTTAACTATGGCTACACCTTC.

This clonotype was picked up many times. V gene TRBV13 combines with J gene TRBJ1-2, with 9 bases that match TRBD1. Germline V gene data show CDR1 as PRHDT and CDR2 as FYEKMQ (reference sequence). The length of the CDR3 is 15 residues. V was pared by 4 bases and J by 2 bases, with 5 bases of the junction left unmatched. The CDR3 sequence is CASSSNDRGNYGYTF. CDR3 nucleotide sequence: TGTGCCAGCAGCTCCAACGACAGGGGGAACTATGGCTACACCTTC.

Many counts were recorded for this clonotype. The DNA of the CDR3 is TGTGCCTGTCTTACGGCTAGTGGCTACACCTTC. Its translation is CACLTASGYTF. The chain recombines TRBV30 with TRBJ1-2; no reliable D call. There are 11 residues in the CDR3. Germline CDR1 reads GTSNPN; CDR2 reads SVGIG (reference sequence). The V end lost 6 bases, the J end lost 7 bases, and 12 bases lay between the germline ends.

This rearrangement joins TRBV5-4 to TRBJ2-1, with 12 bases matching TRBD2. Germline CDR1 SGHNT, CDR2 YYREEE (reference sequence). Trimming took 4 bases from V and 10 from J; bases not matched to a gene: 3. The CDR3 has 13 amino acids. CDR3 in DNA: TGTGCCAGCAGCCCCGGGACTAGCGGGGAGCAGTTCTTC. Translated: CASSPGTSGEQFF.

In its sample, this clonotype was seen many times. The V gene is TRBV14, the J gene TRBJ1-1; TRBD1 agrees at 11 bases. The germline V gene encodes CDR1 SGHDN and CDR2 FVKESK. V lost 4 bases, J lost 4 bases, and 5 bases stayed unmatched. This CDR3 contains 15 residues. CDR3 DNA: TGTGCCAGCAGCCGGGACAGGGGGGTTTCCACTGAAGCTTTCTTT. Its protein is CASSRDRGVSTEAFF.

This clonotype was counted at least ten times. The rearrangement links TRBV2 to TRBJ2-5; possibly TRBD2 for D (5 bases). V was pared by 7 bases and J by 2 bases, with 14 bases between. This CDR3 has 14 residues. Germline lookup yields CDR1 SNHLY and CDR2 FYNNEI. CDR3 protein: CASIPGSGQETQYF. DNA for the CDR3: TGTGCCAGCATCCCCGGATCGGGGCAAGAGACCCAGTACTTC.

This clonotype was picked up many times. The rearrangement joins TRBV20-1 to TRBJ1-1, with D maybe TRBD1 (5 bases). There are 11 residues in the CDR3. Germline lookup yields CDR1 DFQATT and CDR2 SNEGSKA (reference sequence). With 7 bases removed from V and 8 bases from J, the gap between germline ends came to 14 bases. CDR3 coding DNA: TGCAGTGTAGCACCACGACAGGAAGCTTTCTTT. It is translated as CSVAPRQEAFF.

Many counts were recorded for this clonotype. The V call is TRBV5-1, the J call TRBJ1-2, with a possible D match to TRBD1 (5 bases). Trimming cost V 1 base and J 8 bases, with 9 bases left between them. This CDR3 is 12 amino acids long. CDR1 is SGHRS, CDR2 YFSETQ, per germline. The CDR3 DNA sequence: TGCGCCAGCAGCTTGAACGAGGGGGGCTACACCTTC. Translation gives CASSLNEGGYTF.

This clonotype was counted ten times or more. The chain carries TRBV20-1 and TRBJ2-7; D remains unclear. The V end was cut by 6 bases, the J end by 7 bases, with 16 bases between. Germline V gene sequence: CDR1 DFQATT, CDR2 SNEGSKA (reference sequence). The CDR3 runs 12 residues. The CDR3 loop reads CSAPARLREQYF. The CDR3 DNA sequence: TGCAGTGCCCCGGCGCGCCTACGAGAGCAGTACTTC.

This clonotype was seen many times. The CDR3 protein is CASSAGTENTEAFF. CDR3 DNA: TGTGCCAGCAGCGCCGGGACTGAGAACACTGAAGCTTTCTTT. The chain combines TRBV7-8 with TRBJ1-1; D may be TRBD1 (5 bases). V lost 5 bases, J lost 1 base, and 11 bases lay in between. The CDR3 totals 14 residues. The germline CDR1 and CDR2 sequences are SGHVS and FQNEAQ.

This clonotype was observed at least ten times. DNA for the CDR3: TGTGCCAGCAGTTCCACGGGGAATGAGCAGTTCTTC. This encodes CASSSTGNEQFF. The chain employs TRBV27 and TRBJ2-1, with TRBD2 as a possible D gene (5 bases). Trimming removed 4 bases at V and 7 bases at J, with 8 bases between. The CDR3 covers 12 residues. CDR1 MNHEY and CDR2 SMNVEV come from the germline V gene (reference sequence).

This clonotype was observed at least ten times. This chain joins TRBV11-2 and TRBJ2-5; 7 nucleotides line up with TRBD1. In germline, CDR1 is SGHAT, CDR2 FQNNGV. Losses at the gene ends were 7 bases for V and 1 base for J; bases not matched to a gene: 6. This CDR3 is 14 amino acids long. CDR3 DNA: TGTGCCAGCAACCTAAAGGGGGCCCAAGAGACCCAGTACTTC. It codes for CASNLKGAQETQYF.

In its sample, this clonotype was seen many times. V and J are TRBV6-2 or TRBV6-3 and TRBJ2-5; 12 nucleotides align to TRBD2. This CDR3 is built from 17 residues. Germline trimming cut 5 bases from V and 5 bases from J; bases unmatched to any gene: 12. Germline assignment: CDR1 MNHEY and CDR2 SVGEGT. The CDR3 nucleotides are TGTGCCAGCAGTGGATTGACTAGCGGGAGTTTTTATGAGACCCAGTACTTC. Its translation is CASSGLTSGSFYETQYF.